The sequence of this TCR beta chain was determined in a study of blood T cell repertoires in COVID-19. Across the study: Samples came from the United States, Italy and Spain, spanning acute and convalescent COVID-19.

Per the original data handling: Estimates of nucleated cell counts were drawn from the amplification of reference gene primers. The assay was immunoSEQ multiplex PCR, and TCRdb's table has in-frame clones only and misses some. The D gene and trimming were derived from the DNA, and the V and J assignments and clone size from that table. The sample holds about 95,000 clones, around 87% seen once. The CDR3 sequence is 15 residues long. The ends were cut back, 3 bases at V and 2 bases at J, with 13 bases in the middle. The germline CDR1 and CDR2 sequences are DFQATT and SNEGSKA (reference sequence). The rearrangement joins TRBV20-1 to TRBJ1-4; possible D gene TRBD1, 5 bases. The sample consisted of peripheral blood. The receptor was derived from a human donor in a cohort sampled during active COVID-19. The CDR3 sequence is CSASGGGSTNEKLFF. As DNA, the CDR3 is TGCAGTGCTAGTGGGGGGGGTTCCACTAATGAAAAACTGTTTTTT.